This record covers a single T cell receptor beta chain. What it binds is unknown. The sample belongs to a study of beta chain features in type 1 diabetes. Regarding the study as a whole: HLA effects on TCRB rearrangement stayed unresolved here. Moderately but significantly shorter TCRB CDR3s were found in Type 1 diabetes patients in all four CD4+ subsets. Within patients, naive, central memory and Treg TCRB repertoires seemed more similar than within healthy donors.

Of the isolated RNA, all was reverse transcribed, and so the sequenced material was expressed TCRB transcripts. Measured with immunoSEQ multiplex PCR; TCRdb has only the in-frame clones, and not every one. The sample lists 95,000 to 150,000 clones, 16% occurring once. Trimming cost V 4 bases and J 2 bases; bases outside gene matches: 4. The CDR3 has 15 amino acids. In germline, CDR1 is SGHTA, CDR2 FQGNSA. This clonotype originated in a man younger than 45 with type 1 diabetes. The sequenced material came from central memory CD4+ T cells from blood. The chain uses TRBV7-2 and TRBJ1-4; 7 bases map to TRBD1. The chain's CDR3 is CASSSQTGTNEKLFF. CDR3 DNA: TGTGCCAGCAGCTCACAGACAGGGACTAATGAAAAACTGTTTTTT.